This T cell receptor (beta chain) originates from a study of T cells in localized non-small cell lung cancer. Libraries were prepared by immunoSEQ multiplex PCR; TCRdb keeps only in-frame clonotypes and omits some of them. The repertoire has 34,000 or so clones, 85% to 95% of them found once; the top ten carry roughly 8.2%. The germline V gene encodes CDR1 LNHDA and CDR2 SQIVND (reference sequence). The CDR3 spans 16 residues. The V gene end was trimmed by 1 base and the J gene end by 6 bases; junction bases not matched to a gene: 6. The chain links TRBV19 to TRBJ1-5; 10 nucleotides match TRBD1. Here the sequenced sample was peripheral blood, taken before any cancer treatment. The receptor's source is a female donor older than 55 with stage I lung adenocarcinoma. CDR3 nucleotide sequence: TGTGCCAGTAGTATAGGCCCCCGGACAGGGGGTCAGCCCCAGCATTTT. Translation gives CASSIGPRTGGQPQHF.